The T cell receptor beta chain described here comes from a study of shared clonotypes between healthy human individuals. The repertoire was sequenced with immunoSEQ multiplex PCR; TCRdb's copy has only in-frame clones and lacks some. The table records about 1 million clones, roughly 70% of them present only once. Germline CDR1 MDHEN, CDR2 SYDVKM. The CDR3 consists of 16 residues. V lost 4 bases and J lost 6; bases outside the gene matches: 14. Sequences were obtained from memory CD4+ T cells sorted from blood. The subset is: CD45RA-negative fraction. This receptor was identified in a man younger than 35 in good health. This chain joins TRBV28 and TRBJ1-2, with 7 positions matching TRBD1. The CDR3, as DNA: TGTGCCAGCAGTTCAACCCCGACAGGGTTTGGGGATGGCTACACCTTC. Its translation is CASSSTPTGFGDGYTF.